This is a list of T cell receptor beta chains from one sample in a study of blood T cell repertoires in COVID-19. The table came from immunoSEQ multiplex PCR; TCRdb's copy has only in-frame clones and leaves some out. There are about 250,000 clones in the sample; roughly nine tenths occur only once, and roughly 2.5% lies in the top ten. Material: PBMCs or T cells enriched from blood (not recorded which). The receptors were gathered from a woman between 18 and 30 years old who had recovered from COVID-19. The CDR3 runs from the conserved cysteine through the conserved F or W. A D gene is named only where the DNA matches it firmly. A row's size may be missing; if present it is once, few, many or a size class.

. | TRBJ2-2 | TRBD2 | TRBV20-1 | TGCAGTGCTAGTCAGGGACTAGCGGGGGTCGGCACCGGGGAGCTGTTTTTT | CSASQGLAGVGTGELFF
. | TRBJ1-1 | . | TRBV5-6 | TGTGCCAGCAGCTTGAATCAGGAATCGAACACTGAAGCTTTCTTT | CASSLNQESNTEAFF
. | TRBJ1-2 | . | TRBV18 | TGTGCCAGCTCACCACCTTACACCACTAACTATGGCTACACCTTC | CASSPPYTTNYGYTF
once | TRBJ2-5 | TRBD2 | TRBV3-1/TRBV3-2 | TGTGCCAGCAGCCAAGCCCACACCCTAGCGGGGGGCCCTCAAGAGACCCAGTACTTC | CASSQAHTLAGGPQETQYF
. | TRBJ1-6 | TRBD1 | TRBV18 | TGTGCCAGCTCACCACCGGGACAGGGAATCAATTCACCCCTCCACTTT | CASSPPGQGINSPLHF
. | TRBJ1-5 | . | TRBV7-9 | TGTGCCAGCAGCTTTCTCGGTGATAGCAATCAGCCCCAGCATTTT | CASSFLGDSNQPQHF
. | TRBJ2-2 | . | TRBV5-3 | TGTGCCAGAAGCTTGATCCGACAGGCGAACACCGGGGAGCTGTTTTTT | CARSLIRQANTGELFF
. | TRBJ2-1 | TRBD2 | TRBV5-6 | TGTGCCAGCAGCTTGGGGACTAGCCTGGGCAATGAGCAGTTCTTC | CASSLGTSLGNEQFF
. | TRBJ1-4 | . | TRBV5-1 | TGCGCCAGCAGCTCCCAGGGAAGGACTAATGAAAAACTGTTTTTT | CASSSQGRTNEKLFF
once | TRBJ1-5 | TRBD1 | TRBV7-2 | TGTGCCAGCAGCATGGGACAGGGGTTTTCCTATAGCAATCAGCCCCAGCATTTT | CASSMGQGFSYSNQPQHF
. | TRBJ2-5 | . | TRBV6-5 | TGTGCCAGCAGCTCGGGACTCCAAGAGACCCAGTACTTC | CASSSGLQETQYF
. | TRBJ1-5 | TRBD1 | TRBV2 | TGTGCCAGCAGCGACGGGACAGGGAGAAATCAGCCCCAGCATTTT | CASSDGTGRNQPQHF
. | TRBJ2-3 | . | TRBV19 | TGTGCCAGTAGTATGGGACACGCCAGAGATACGCAGTATTTT | CASSMGHARDTQYF
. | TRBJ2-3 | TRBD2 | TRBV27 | TGTGCCAGCAGTTTCTCACTAGCGGGGTCCCTCGAGACGCAGTATTTT | CASSFSLAGSLETQYF
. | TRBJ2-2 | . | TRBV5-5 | TGTGCCAGCAGCCAGAACGACGGCGGCGGCACCGGGGAGCTGTTTTTT | CASSQNDGGGTGELFF
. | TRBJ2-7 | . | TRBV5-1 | TGCGCCAGCAGCTTGGAACCAGGGCCCTACGAGCAGTACTTC | CASSLEPGPYEQYF
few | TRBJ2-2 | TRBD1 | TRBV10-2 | TGCGCCAGCAGTGAATTACAGGGGACCGGGGAGCTGTTTTTT | CASSELQGTGELFF
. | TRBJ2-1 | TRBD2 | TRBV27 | TGTGCCAGCAGTTTTCTTGGCGGGGGGGAGGAAAATGAGCAGTTCTTC | CASSFLGGGEENEQFF
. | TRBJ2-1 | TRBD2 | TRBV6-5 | TGTGCCAGCAGTTACAGGGGACTAGCGCGGAATGAGCAGTTCTTC | CASSYRGLARNEQFF
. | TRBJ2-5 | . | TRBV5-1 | TGCGCCAGCAGCTTGCCTCCCCAGGGTGGCCAAGAGACCCAGTACTTC | CASSLPPQGGQETQYF
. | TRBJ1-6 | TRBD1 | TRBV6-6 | TGTGCCAGCAGACCGGACAGGGGAGGCTCACCCCTCCACTTT | CASRPDRGGSPLHF
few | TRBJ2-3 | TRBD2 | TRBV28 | TGTGCCAGCAGTTTAGGACTAGCGGGAACAGATACGCAGTATTTT | CASSLGLAGTDTQYF
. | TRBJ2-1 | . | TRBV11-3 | TGTGCCAGCAGCTTAGATAGCAATGAGCAGTTCTTC | CASSLDSNEQFF
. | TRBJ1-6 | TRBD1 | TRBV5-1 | TGCGCCAGCAGCTTGGAACGGACAGGGCTTTCACCCCTCCACTTT | CASSLERTGLSPLHF
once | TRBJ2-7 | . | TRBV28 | TGTGCCACCTATTCGGACTCCCTTAGGGTCTCCTACGAGCAGTACTTC | CATYSDSLRVSYEQYF
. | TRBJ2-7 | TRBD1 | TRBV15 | TGTGCCACCAGCGGGACAGGACAGGGGCGGGCCTACGAGCAGTACTTC | CATSGTGQGRAYEQYF
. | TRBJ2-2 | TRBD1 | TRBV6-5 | TGTGCCAGCAGAAACAGGGGAAACACCGGGGAGCTGTTTTTT | CASRNRGNTGELFF
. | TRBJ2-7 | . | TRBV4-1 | TGCGCCAGCAGCCCCAAATGGCGGCAGCGGAGCTCCTACGAGCAGTACTTC | CASSPKWRQRSSYEQYF
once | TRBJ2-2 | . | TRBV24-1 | TGTGCCACCAGTGATTATGAGACCGGGGAGCTGTTTTTT | CATSDYETGELFF
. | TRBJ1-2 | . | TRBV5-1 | TGCGCCAGCAGCGAAACGCGACAGATACGCAACTATGGCTACACCTTC | CASSETRQIRNYGYTF
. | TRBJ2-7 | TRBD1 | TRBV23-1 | TGCGCCAGCAGTCAACACCCTCCGGGACAGGGGAGTAAGGGGCAGTACTTC | CASSQHPPGQGSKGQYF
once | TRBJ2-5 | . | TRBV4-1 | TGCGCCAGCAGCCATTTTGGGGGCGGGGAGGGGGAGACCCAGTACTTC | CASSHFGGGEGETQYF
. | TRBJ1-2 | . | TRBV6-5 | TGTGCCAGCAGTTACAGAGACGGGACTAACTATGGCTACACCTTC | CASSYRDGTNYGYTF
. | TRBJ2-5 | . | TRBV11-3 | TGTGCCAGCAGCTTGAAGGGGGGGTCCCAAGAGACCCAGTACTTC | CASSLKGGSQETQYF
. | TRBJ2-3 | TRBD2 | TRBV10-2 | TGCGCCAGCAGTGAGTCGGTACTAGCGGGGGCGAGGGATACGCAGTATTTT | CASSESVLAGARDTQYF
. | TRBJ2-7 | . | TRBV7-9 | TGTGCCAGCAGCCCCGAGGCGGCGGGGTTATACGAGCAGTACTTC | CASSPEAAGLYEQYF
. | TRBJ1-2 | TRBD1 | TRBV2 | TGTGCCAGCAGGCCCGGGACAGGGGGAAACTATGGCTACACCTTC | CASRPGTGGNYGYTF
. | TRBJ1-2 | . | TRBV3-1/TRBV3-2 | TGTGCCAGCTCTGACTCCGAGGGAGCTAACTATGGCTACACCTTC | CASSDSEGANYGYTF
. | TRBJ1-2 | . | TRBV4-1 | TGCGCCAGCAGCCAAGGGTTGACGGAGAACTATGGCTACACCTTC | CASSQGLTENYGYTF
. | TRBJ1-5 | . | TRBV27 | TGTGCCAGCAGTTTGAGGGAATACCAGCCCCAGCATTTT | CASSLREYQPQHF
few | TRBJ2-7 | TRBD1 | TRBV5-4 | TGTGCCAGCAGCTCAATACAGGGGAGCGACGAGCAGTACTTC | CASSSIQGSDEQYF
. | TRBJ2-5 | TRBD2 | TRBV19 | TGTGCCAGTAGTTTAGGACTAGCGGGGGGTCAAGAGACCCAGTACTTC | CASSLGLAGGQETQYF
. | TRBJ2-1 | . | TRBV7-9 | TGTGCCAGCAGCTCACTCTTAAATGAGCAGTTCTTC | CASSSLLNEQFF
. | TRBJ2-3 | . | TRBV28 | TGTGCCAGCAGAAGCGGGTTCCCTCCTCTCGCCGCAGATACGCAGTATTTT | CASRSGFPPLAADTQYF
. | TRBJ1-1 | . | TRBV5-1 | TGCGCCAGCAGCTTGGTCACGGACACTGAAGCTTTCTTT | CASSLVTDTEAFF
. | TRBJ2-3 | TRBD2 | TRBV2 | TGTGCCAGCAGTATTAGCGGGGGGGCCTCAGATACGCAGTATTTT | CASSISGGASDTQYF
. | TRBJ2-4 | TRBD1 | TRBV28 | TGTGCCAGCAGCTGGACAGGGGGTGCCAAAAACATTCAGTACTTC | CASSWTGGAKNIQYF
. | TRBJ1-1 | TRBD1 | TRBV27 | TGTGCCAGCAGTTTATTGAACGGACAGGGCTCTGGGTCTGAAGCTTTCTTT | CASSLLNGQGSGSEAFF